This TCR beta chain appears in the sequencing data of a study of shared clonotypes between healthy human individuals. CDR1 and CDR2 (germline): MNHEY, SVGAGI. Trimming cost V 7 bases and J 8 bases, with 21 bases left between them. This CDR3 has 15 amino acids. A roughly 200 ng quantity of DNA, roughly 29,000 T cell genomes, went into the sorted-subset replicate PCRs. Measured with immunoSEQ multiplex PCR; TCRdb has only the in-frame clones, and not every one. The sample lists about 680,000 clones, approximately 73% occurring once. Only a few counts were recorded for this clone. The specimen was memory CD4+ T cells sorted from blood. Subset defined: CD45RA-negative fraction. The rearrangement uses TRBV6-5 and TRBJ2-4, with D perhaps matching TRBD1 (6 bases). The receptor comes from a woman in her twenties or thirties in good health. The CDR3 region has the DNA TGTGCCAGCACACGGACAGCCACCTTGGGGGACATTCAGTACTTC. This codes for CASTRTATLGDIQYF.